The 27 T cell receptor beta chains below were found in one sample sequenced in a study of blood T cell repertoires in COVID-19. Some clones are missing from TCRdb's copy, which holds only in-frame ones; the method was immunoSEQ multiplex PCR. The sample holds about 160,000 clones; 80% to 90% are singletons and the top ten take roughly 5.4%. Material: peripheral blood. The source of these receptors is a woman in her fifties or sixties with COVID-19, enrolled during active disease.

The chain employs TRBV2 and TRBJ1-1; D is perhaps TRBD1 (6 bases). CDR1 is SNHLY, CDR2 FYNNEI, per germline. V was shortened by 3 bases and J by 5 bases, with 22 bases between the two germline ends. The CDR3 loop spans 17 amino acids. CDR3 protein: CASSDPWARGRRTEAFF. CDR3 nucleotides: TGTGCCAGCAGTGACCCTTGGGCCAGGGGTCGACGTACTGAAGCTTTCTTT. The full variable domain, in which reference TRBV2 and TRBJ1-1 provide the parts outside the CDR3, is EPEVTQTPSHQVTQMGQEVILRCVPISNHLYFYWYRQILGQKVEFLVSFYNNEISEKSEIFDDQFSVERPDGSNFTLKIRSTKLEDSAMYFCASSDPWARGRRTEAFFGQGTRLTVV.

This chain joins TRBV10-2 and TRBJ1-2; D is possibly TRBD1 (5 bases). The CDR3 covers 14 residues. Per the germline V gene, CDR1 is WSHSY and CDR2 is SAAADI. The V gene lost 2 bases and the J gene lost 6 bases, with 13 bases spanning the gap. CDR3 sequence reads: CASSETVGGNGYTF. CDR3 in DNA: TGCGCCAGCAGTGAGACGGTTGGGGGGAATGGCTACACCTTC.

The V gene is TRBV3-1 (or the pseudogene TRBV3-2), the J gene TRBJ2-5, with D possibly matching TRBD2 (5 bases). V gave up 6 bases and J gave up 4 bases, with 21 bases separating them. The CDR3 length is 16 residues. CDR1 and CDR2 from the germline V gene are LGHDT and YNNKEL (reference sequence). This chain's CDR3 is CASSTGTSSFGETQYF. The CDR3 DNA reads as TGTGCCAGCAGTACCGGAACTAGTAGTTTTGGAGAGACCCAGTACTTC.

The rearrangement links TRBV2 to TRBJ1-4; 11 positions agree with TRBD1. With 6 bases clipped from V and 1 base from J, the junction kept 1 base outside the gene matches. Germline values: CDR1 SNHLY, CDR2 FYNNEI. This CDR3 is built from 15 residues. The CDR3 loop is CASRGQGETNEKLFF. In DNA, the CDR3 is TGTGCCAGCAGGGGACAGGGGGAAACTAATGAAAAACTGTTTTTT. The full variable domain, in which reference TRBV2 and TRBJ1-4 provide the parts outside the CDR3, is EPEVTQTPSHQVTQMGQEVILRCVPISNHLYFYWYRQILGQKVEFLVSFYNNEISEKSEIFDDQFSVERPDGSNFTLKIRSTKLEDSAMYFCASRGQGETNEKLFFGSGTQLSVL.

The chain has TRBV7-2 and TRBJ2-7, with 16 bases that match TRBD2. The CDR3 totals 15 residues. Germline CDR1 and CDR2: SGHTA and FQGNSA. V lost 5 bases to trimming and J lost 6 bases; unmatched junction nucleotides: 4. CDR3 amino acids: CASSEGLAGGLEQYF. DNA for the CDR3: TGTGCCAGCAGCGAGGGACTAGCGGGGGGGCTCGAGCAGTACTTC.

The rearrangement links TRBV11-3 to TRBJ1-4, with a tentative D call TRBD1 (6 bases). The CDR3 runs to 12 residues. CDR1 SGHNT and CDR2 YENEEA come from the germline V gene. V dropped 6 bases and J dropped 4 bases, with 6 bases sitting between them. The CDR3: CASRQGNEKLFF. The CDR3, as DNA: TGTGCCAGCAGACAGGGTAATGAAAAACTGTTTTTT.

The rearrangement joins TRBV15 to TRBJ2-2, with 7 positions matching TRBD1. After removal of 10 bases from V and 6 bases from J, the junction contained 5 bases not matched to a gene. The CDR3 length is 12 residues. Germline V gene data show CDR1 as LNHNV and CDR2 as YYDKDF (reference sequence). The CDR3 nucleotides read TGTGCCAGAGACAGGGTCTCCGGGGAGCTGTTTTTT. Encoded protein: CARDRVSGELFF.

This sequence joins TRBV6-2 or TRBV6-3 and TRBJ1-2; D possibly corresponds to TRBD1 (5 bases). Trimming shortened V by 0 bases and J by 3 bases, and 5 bases separated the two germline ends. The CDR3 runs to 13 residues. Germline V gene data show CDR1 as MNHEY and CDR2 as SVGEGT. The CDR3 DNA follows: TGTGCCAGCAGTTACTCGACAGACTATGGCTACACCTTC. Residues: CASSYSTDYGYTF.

V usage is TRBV5-5 and J usage is TRBJ2-7; TRBD1 aligns across 7 bases. This CDR3 is built from 13 residues. Looked up from germline, CDR1 is SGHKS and CDR2 is YYEKEE (reference sequence). V shed 4 bases and J 4 bases; nucleotides not matched to a gene: 5. In DNA, the CDR3 is TGTGCCAGCAGCCCGACAGGGACATACGAGCAGTACTTC. Protein product: CASSPTGTYEQYF.

V usage is TRBV24-1 and J usage is TRBJ2-5; TRBD2 matches 10 bases. Per the germline V gene, CDR1 is KGHDR and CDR2 is SFDVKD. This CDR3 region has 16 residues. Losses at the gene ends were 4 bases for V and 4 bases for J; bases not matched to a gene: 8. CDR3 loop: CATSDAKRGGGETQYF. The CDR3 coding sequence is TGTGCCACCAGTGACGCCAAGCGGGGGGGCGGAGAGACCCAGTACTTC.

The chain recombines TRBV7-2 with TRBJ2-3; D might be TRBD1 (5 bases). CDR3 length: 16 amino acids. The V end was cut by 1 base, the J end by 4 bases, with 15 bases between. Looked up from germline, CDR1 is SGHTA and CDR2 is FQGNSA. The CDR3 DNA follows: TGTGCCAGCAGCTTAGAGGGGTGGGTTAGCTCAGATACGCAGTATTTT. Translation: CASSLEGWVSSDTQYF.

J is TRBJ1-5 and V is TRBV5-6; 10 bases agree with TRBD1. This CDR3 region has 15 residues. After removal of 1 base from V and 7 bases from J, the junction contained 5 bases not matched to a gene. From germline, CDR1 is SGHDT and CDR2 YYEEEE. CDR3 in DNA: TGTGCCAGCAGCTTGCGACAGGGGGCAAAACAGCCCCAGCATTTT. This translates into CASSLRQGAKQPQHF.

The rearrangement joins TRBV4-1 to TRBJ1-1; tentatively, D is TRBD1 (5 bases). Trimming left V 3 bases short and J 4 bases short, with 12 bases between. Germline V gene data show CDR1 as MGHRA and CDR2 as YSYEKL. The CDR3 loop spans 14 amino acids. CDR3 sequence (DNA): TGCGCCAGCAGCCAGCTTGTCGGGGGCACTGAAGCTTTCTTT. Translated: CASSQLVGGTEAFF.

The chain is built from TRBV7-2 and TRBJ2-3, with 10 bases identical to TRBD2. After removal of 2 bases from V and 2 bases from J, the junction contained 4 bases not matched to a gene. This CDR3 region has 16 residues. Per the germline V gene, CDR1 is SGHTA and CDR2 is FQGNSA. DNA for the CDR3: TGTGCCAGCAGCTTACGTCTAGCGGGGGCCACAGATACGCAGTATTTT. Translating it yields CASSLRLAGATDTQYF.

V and J are TRBV11-2 and TRBJ1-1; D gene uncertain. The CDR3 spans 12 residues. V lost 4 bases to trimming and J lost 2 bases, with 5 bases between them. Looked up from germline, CDR1 is SGHAT and CDR2 is FQNNGV. The CDR3 loop is CASSSYNTEAFF. The DNA of the CDR3 is TGTGCCAGCAGCTCCTACAACACTGAAGCTTTCTTT. Using reference TRBV11-2 and TRBJ1-1 for the parts outside the CDR3, the full variable domain is EAGVAQSPRYKIIEKRQSVAFWCNPISGHATLYWYQQILGQGPKLLIQFQNNGVVDDSQLPKDRFSAERLKGVDSTLKIQPAKLEDSAVYLCASSSYNTEAFFGQGTRLTVV.

This chain connects TRBV19 to TRBJ2-2; D unclear. Germline CDR1 is LNHDA and CDR2 is SQIVND (reference sequence). This CDR3 comprises 13 residues. Trimming removed 3 bases at V and 3 bases at J, with 5 bases between. CDR3 sequence: CASSIPYTGELFF. CDR3 in DNA: TGTGCCAGTAGTATTCCATACACCGGGGAGCTGTTTTTT.

The rearrangement uses TRBV7-2 and TRBJ2-7; 9 positions match TRBD2. The V and J ends lost 3 bases and 2 bases, in that order; junction bases with no gene match: 2. CDR1 and CDR2 from the germline V gene are SGHTA and FQGNSA. The CDR3 loop spans 14 amino acids. The CDR3 nucleotides are TGTGCCAGCAGCTTGGGCGGGGGGGCCTACGAGCAGTACTTC. This encodes CASSLGGGAYEQYF.

This sequence joins TRBV4-2 and TRBJ1-4; 10 nucleotides agree with TRBD1. This CDR3 is 18 amino acids long. V was pared by 0 bases and J by 3 bases, with 7 bases of the junction left unmatched. Germline CDR1 is LGHNA and CDR2 is YNFKEQ. CDR3 nucleotide sequence: TGTGCCAGCAGCCAAGACCGGACAGGGGGTCTAGCTAATGAAAAACTGTTTTTT. As protein: CASSQDRTGGLANEKLFF.

In this sample, this clone turned up a few times. This chain's CDR3 is CASSLWDRGLYGYTF. Here the CDR3 DNA reads TGTGCCAGCAGCTTATGGGACAGGGGGCTCTATGGCTACACCTTC. The chain employs TRBV5-4 and TRBJ1-2, with 12 bases identical to TRBD1. Per the germline V gene, CDR1 is SGHNT and CDR2 is YYREEE (reference sequence). This CDR3 is built from 15 residues. V lost 2 bases and J lost 4; bases outside the gene matches: 3.

This chain connects TRBV5-1 to TRBJ2-2, with 9 bases that match TRBD1. Unmatched junction bases numbered 9, after V lost 4 bases and J lost 5 bases. The CDR3 length is 16 residues. The germline CDR1 and CDR2 sequences are SGHRS and YFSETQ. For the CDR3, the DNA is TGCGCCAGCAGCGGGGGACAGGGAGGTTATACCGGGGAGCTGTTTTTT. Its protein is CASSGGQGGYTGELFF.

The V call is TRBV15, the J call TRBJ2-1; TRBD1 matches 8 bases. J gave up 4 bases and V 0 bases, and 5 bases lay outside the gene matches. This CDR3 is 16 amino acids long. Per the germline V gene, CDR1 is LNHNV and CDR2 is YYDKDF (reference sequence). The CDR3 spells CATSRDPQGAYNEQFF. The CDR3 region has the DNA TGTGCCACCAGCAGAGATCCCCAGGGGGCTTACAATGAGCAGTTCTTC.

The rearrangement joins TRBV6-6 to TRBJ2-7, with TRBD2 matching over 8 bases. This CDR3 has 16 residues. Germline trimming cut 6 bases from V and 1 base from J; bases unmatched to any gene: 11. From germline, CDR1 is MNHNY and CDR2 SVGAGI (reference sequence). The CDR3 region has the DNA TGTGCCAGCAGCCCCCCTGAGCGGGGGCCTTCCTACGAGCAGTACTTC. It specifies CASSPPERGPSYEQYF.

J is TRBJ2-7 and V is TRBV12-3 or TRBV12-4, with 8 bases fitting TRBD2. Trimming removed 8 bases from V and 5 bases from J; junction bases left unmatched: 8. The CDR3 contains 13 residues. The CDR3, as DNA: TGTGCCAGCGGGTCCGGGAGGGTGGACGAGCAGTACTTC. Translated, it gives CASGSGRVDEQYF.

The chain has TRBV29-1 and TRBJ2-3, with TRBD2 identical over 7 bases. The J segment lost 4 bases and the V segment lost 5 bases, leaving 6 bases of the junction unmatched. This CDR3 region has 13 residues. Germline V gene data show CDR1 as SQVTM and CDR2 as ANQGSEA. In DNA form, the CDR3 reads TGCAGCGTTCACGGGGGGAACGCAGATACGCAGTATTTT. Its protein product is CSVHGGNADTQYF.

This chain joins TRBV5-4 and TRBJ1-6; the match to TRBD1 covers 8 bases. The germline V gene encodes CDR1 SGHNT and CDR2 YYREEE (reference sequence). This CDR3 spans 16 amino acids. Losses at the gene ends were 0 bases for V and 8 bases for J; bases not matched to a gene: 7. Written as DNA, the CDR3 is TGTGCCAGCAGCTTGGTGGGCAGGGGGCTTGATTCACCCCTCCACTTT. It yields the protein CASSLVGRGLDSPLHF.

The chain links TRBV6-6 to TRBJ1-2; 8 bases agree with TRBD1. This CDR3 spans 13 amino acids. Germline assignment: CDR1 MNHNY and CDR2 SVGAGI (reference sequence). V was pared by 6 bases and J by 6 bases, with 6 bases of the junction left unmatched. CDR3 sequence (DNA): TGTGCCAGCAGCCTTGGGACAGGAGATGGCTACACCTTC. This gives the protein CASSLGTGDGYTF.

The genes are TRBV9 and TRBJ1-3; the D gene is possibly TRBD1 (5 bases). CDR1 SGDLS and CDR2 YYNGEE come from the germline V gene. Between the trimmed V and J ends, which lost 2 bases and 0 bases, there was a span of 9 bases. The length of the CDR3 is 15 residues. The CDR3 is CASSVQGLSGNTIYF. In DNA, the CDR3 is TGTGCCAGCAGCGTTCAGGGACTCTCTGGAAACACCATATATTTT.